The present T cell receptor (beta chain) was sequenced within a study of blood T cell repertoires in COVID-19. Whole-study context: Material from acute and convalescent COVID-19 was sourced from the United States, Italy and Spain. PBMCs, B-cell-depleted T cells, or T cells were the source of the cDNA or gDNA that made up the material.

Germline CDR1 is SGHAT and CDR2 is FQNNGV. CDR3 length: 18 amino acids. Trimming removed 4 bases from V and 4 bases from J; junction bases left unmatched: 14. In the original workflow: The authors estimated nucleated cell counts from reference gene primer amplification. Method: immunoSEQ multiplex PCR; TCRdb's copy keeps in-frame clones and lacks some. The DNA was the basis for D and trimming; V, J and clone size are from that table. Of roughly 39,000 clones listed, roughly nine tenths are singletons. Sample: peripheral blood. This TCR was recovered from a man aged 45-65 years in a cohort sampled during active COVID-19. The rearrangement uses TRBV11-2 and TRBJ2-3; 10 bases agree with TRBD2. The CDR3 sequence: CASSYDGLAVGKPDTQYF. In nucleotides, the CDR3 is TGTGCCAGCAGCTATGACGGACTAGCGGTGGGGAAGCCAGATACGCAGTATTTT.